Listed below are T cell receptor beta chains from one sample, sequenced in a study of shared clonotypes between healthy human individuals. This table comes from immunoSEQ multiplex PCR, and its TCRdb copy is limited to in-frame clones, with some not included. The data contain some 2,500,000 clones, 93% of them singletons. Sequences were obtained from naive CD4+ T cells from PBMCs. The receptors come from a man younger than 30 in good health. Some clones in this sample may be carry-over from other donors' samples. The CDR3 runs from the conserved cysteine through the conserved F or W. A D gene is named only where the DNA matches it firmly. For some rows the clone size is stated as once, few or many, or as a class when expanded; others skip it.

size,J,V,D,DNA,CDR3
-,TRBJ2-3,TRBV28,TRBD1,TGTGCCAGCAGTTTAGCTGGACAGGGGGCAACAGATACGCAGTATTTT,CASSLAGQGATDTQYF
-,TRBJ1-1,TRBV5-1,-,TGCGCCAGCAGCTTGGGGGTCACTATTGCTTCGAACACTGAAGCTTTCTTT,CASSLGVTIASNTEAFF
-,TRBJ2-3,TRBV2,-,TGTGCCAGCAGTCTGGCCAGGGGCGGAGATACGCAGTATTTT,CASSLARGGDTQYF
-,TRBJ1-4,TRBV28,-,TGTGCCAGCAGGGGGGGATCAGGGGACAATGAAAAACTGTTTTTT,CASRGGSGDNEKLFF
few,TRBJ1-3,TRBV7-2,-,TGTGCCAGCAGCTTCACGGAGCTCTCTGGAAACACCATATATTTT,CASSFTELSGNTIYF
-,TRBJ2-7,TRBV7-2,TRBD2,TGTGCAACTAATAGTGGGACTAGCTCCTACGAGCAGTACTTC,CATNSGTSSYEQYF
-,TRBJ2-3,TRBV30,-,TGTGCCTGGAGTCCAAACACTGGCAGGTTAACAGATACGCAGTATTTT,CAWSPNTGRLTDTQYF
-,TRBJ2-7,TRBV27,TRBD2,TGTGCCAGCAGTCCCCGACTAGCGGGAGGCTACGAGCAGTACTTC,CASSPRLAGGYEQYF
once,TRBJ1-5,TRBV5-5,-,TGTGCCAGCAGCTTGGTTATATTACAGGGTACGTCGGGCAATCAGCCCCAGCATTTT,CASSLVILQGTSGNQPQHF
-,TRBJ2-5,TRBV6-6,-,TGTGCCAGCGGTCAGGGACAAGGCCGGGAGACCCAGTACTTC,CASGQGQGRETQYF
-,TRBJ1-3,TRBV7-3,-,TGTGCCAGCAGCTTAATGGGGGATAAAGGAGGAAACACCATATATTTT,CASSLMGDKGGNTIYF
once,TRBJ2-1,TRBV6-4,TRBD1,TGTGCCAGCAGCCGCGAACGGACAGGGACTGAGCAGTTCTTC,CASSRERTGTEQFF
-,TRBJ1-1,TRBV7-2,-,TGTGCCAGCAGCTTACAGGGGAGCTCGGGGACTGAAGCTTTCTTT,CASSLQGSSGTEAFF
-,TRBJ2-7,TRBV11-2,-,TGTGCCAGCAGCTTAGAGGCGGGATTCGACGAGCAGTACTTC,CASSLEAGFDEQYF
-,TRBJ2-1,TRBV5-4,TRBD1,TGTGCCAGCAGCCCCCTAACGCCTGGACAGGGGGGAAATGAGCAGTTCTTC,CASSPLTPGQGGNEQFF
-,TRBJ1-4,TRBV14,-,TGTGCCAGCAGCCAAGGGACTAACACCTGGAGGGAAAAACTGTTTTTT,CASSQGTNTWREKLFF
-,TRBJ1-4,TRBV6-5,-,TGTGCCAGCAGTTACCGACCCTCAGGGCTTAATGAAAAACTGTTTTTT,CASSYRPSGLNEKLFF
-,TRBJ2-2,TRBV21-1,-,TGTGCCAGCAGGACACACGGACAGGGCTACACCGGGGAGCTGTTTTTT,CASRTHGQGYTGELFF
-,TRBJ1-2,TRBV2,TRBD1,TGTGCCAGCAGGGGGACAGGGGCCTTTTATGGCTACACCTTC,CASRGTGAFYGYTF
once,TRBJ2-7,TRBV6-1,-,TGTGCTTCAGTACAGAACTACGAGCAGTACTTC,CASVQNYEQYF
-,TRBJ1-2,TRBV5-6,-,TGTGCCAGCAGCTTGTCAGTTGTGGGCAGCTACACCTTC,CASSLSVVGSYTF
-,TRBJ2-5,TRBV11-2,-,TGTGCCAGCAGCCCCCCCGGGGGCGGAGAGACCCAGTACTTC,CASSPPGGGETQYF
-,TRBJ2-3,TRBV19,TRBD2,TGTGCCAGTAGTATAGGGACTAGCCCAGATACGCAGTATTTT,CASSIGTSPDTQYF
-,TRBJ2-2,TRBV9,TRBD2,TGTGCCAGCAGCGTAGGGCCAGCGGGAGTCTCGGGGGAGCTGTTTTTT,CASSVGPAGVSGELFF
-,TRBJ2-7,TRBV5-4,TRBD2,TGTGCCAGCAGTCCGGGGGGGGGCTCGATCGAGCAGTACTTC,CASSPGGGSIEQYF
-,TRBJ1-4,TRBV7-2,-,TGTGCCAGCAGCTTAGCGAGCAACAGAGCAACTAATGAAAAACTGTTTTTT,CASSLASNRATNEKLFF
-,TRBJ1-6,TRBV10-3,TRBD1,TGTGCCATCAGTGAGTTCAGGGACAGAAATTCACCCCTCCACTTT,CAISEFRDRNSPLHF
-,TRBJ2-3,TRBV27,-,TGTGCCAGCAGGGATAGCGGCACAGATACGCAGTATTTT,CASRDSGTDTQYF
-,TRBJ2-2,TRBV28,-,TGTGCCAGCAGTTTGATAGGGACCCCGAACACCGGGGAGCTGTTTTTT,CASSLIGTPNTGELFF
-,TRBJ1-5,TRBV5-1,-,TGCGCCAGCAGCCTGGGGCCCAATCAGCCCCAGCATTTT,CASSLGPNQPQHF
-,TRBJ2-1,TRBV28,TRBD2,TGTGCCAGCAGCTGGACTAGCCGAGCCTCCTACAATGAGCAGTTCTTC,CASSWTSRASYNEQFF
-,TRBJ2-1,TRBV7-6,-,TGTGCCAGCAGCTTAGCGGGAGTTTCATACAATGAGCAGTTCTTC,CASSLAGVSYNEQFF
-,TRBJ2-1,TRBV5-1,-,TGCGCCAGCAGCTTACGGCGGGACTCTAACAATGAGCAGTTCTTC,CASSLRRDSNNEQFF
-,TRBJ1-5,TRBV19,-,TGTGCCAGTAGTATAGATCGGAGTCAGCCCCAGCATTTT,CASSIDRSQPQHF
-,TRBJ1-1,TRBV5-1,-,TGCGCCAGCAGCTTGGAAAACACCGACACTGAAGCTTTCTTT,CASSLENTDTEAFF
-,TRBJ2-1,TRBV6-1,TRBD2,TGTGCCAGCAGTACACTAGCGGACTCCTACAATGAGCAGTTCTTC,CASSTLADSYNEQFF
-,TRBJ1-5,TRBV28,-,TGTGCCAGCAGTTTGTCCGGAGAGGACAATCAGCCCCAGCATTTT,CASSLSGEDNQPQHF
-,TRBJ2-3,TRBV30,-,TGTGCCTGGAGAAGGGCGGATACGCAGTATTTT,CAWRRADTQYF
-,TRBJ2-7,TRBV30,TRBD1,TGTGCCTGGAGTCGACAGGGACACGAGCAGTACTTC,CAWSRQGHEQYF
-,TRBJ2-2,TRBV5-1,TRBD2,TGCGCCAGCAGCTCAACCGGGACTAGCGGGAGTAGCGACACCGGGGAGCTGTTTTTT,CASSSTGTSGSSDTGELFF
-,TRBJ1-3,TRBV5-3,-,TGTGCCAGAAGCTTGGTACCCTCTGGAAACACCATATATTTT,CARSLVPSGNTIYF
-,TRBJ2-2,TRBV7-9,-,TGTGCCAGCAGGGTGAACACCGGGGAGCTGTTTTTT,CASRVNTGELFF
-,TRBJ2-3,TRBV2,-,TGTGCCAGCAGTTCTGACAGGCCGAGCACAGATACGCAGTATTTT,CASSSDRPSTDTQYF
-,TRBJ1-2,TRBV4-3,-,TGCGCCAGCAGCCGCGGGGGAGGGCCCTATGGCTACACCTTC,CASSRGGGPYGYTF
-,TRBJ2-7,TRBV12-5,-,TGTGCTAGTGGTTCGTTAGGGGAGCAGTACTTC,CASGSLGEQYF
once,TRBJ2-7,TRBV28,-,TGTGCCAGCCGCACCGGGGCAGTGGTGAGGGACGAGCAGTACTTC,CASRTGAVVRDEQYF
-,TRBJ2-2,TRBV19,-,TGTGCCAGTAGTCCCCTCCGGTGGAGAGTTGCCGGGGAGCTGTTTTTT,CASSPLRWRVAGELFF
once,TRBJ2-1,TRBV6-5,TRBD2,TGTGCCAGCAGAACTAGCGGGAGCAACAATGAGCAGTTCTTC,CASRTSGSNNEQFF
-,TRBJ2-1,TRBV14,TRBD1,TGTGCCAGCAGCCCATACTCCGGGACAGGGAGATGGAATGAGCAGTTCTTC,CASSPYSGTGRWNEQFF
-,TRBJ2-7,TRBV2,-,TGTGCCAGCAGTTCGGACATAGTTTACGAGCAGTACTTC,CASSSDIVYEQYF
-,TRBJ2-5,TRBV19,TRBD2,TGTGCCAGTAGTATAGAGCGACTAGCGGGAGCTCAGTACTTC,CASSIERLAGAQYF
-,TRBJ2-1,TRBV7-8,-,TGTGCCAGCAGCTCCAGGATAAATGAGCAGTTCTTC,CASSSRINEQFF
-,TRBJ2-3,TRBV6-1,-,TGTGCCAGCCGGGACACCGAGGGATCAGATACGCAGTATTTT,CASRDTEGSDTQYF
-,TRBJ2-2,TRBV11-1,-,TGTGCCAGCAGCACGCCGACCCCCTGGCGGGACAACACCGGGGAGCTGTTTTTT,CASSTPTPWRDNTGELFF
-,TRBJ2-6,TRBV15,-,TGTGCCACCGGAGAAGGCCCTGGGGCCAACGTCCTGACTTTC,CATGEGPGANVLTF
-,TRBJ1-3,TRBV14,-,TGTGCCAGCAGCCAAGTCCGGTCCCCCTCTGGAAACACCATATATTTT,CASSQVRSPSGNTIYF
-,TRBJ2-7,TRBV29-1,TRBD2,TGCAGCGGCACTAGCGGAAACTTCTACGAGCAGTACTTC,CSGTSGNFYEQYF
-,TRBJ2-5,TRBV28,-,TGTGCCAGCAGTTTATGGGGAGAGACCCAGTACTTC,CASSLWGETQYF